This TCR beta chain was captured by sequencing in a study of blood T cell repertoires in COVID-19. Study overall: T cells, B-cell-depleted T cells, or PBMCs supplied cDNA or gDNA.

Ages ranged from about 18 to 89 years, with residence in about two dozen US areas. Two negative PCRs, clearance, or symptom resolution were required of recovered Cohort 3 donors. Using immunoSEQ multiplex PCR, the repertoire was profiled, and TCRdb retains in-frame clones only, with some absent. The sample contains more than 450,000 clones, around 87% of which appear only once. Unmatched junction bases numbered 3, after V lost 4 bases and J lost 7 bases. The CDR3 totals 12 residues. Germline V lookup: CDR1 MNHEY, CDR2 SVGAGI. The TCR comes from a young woman who had recovered from COVID-19. Sequencing used PBMCs or T cells enriched from blood (not recorded which). This chain uses TRBV6-5 with TRBJ1-1; 7 bases agree with TRBD1. CDR3 protein: CASSWGQNEAFF. DNA for the CDR3: TGTGCCAGCAGTTGGGGACAGAATGAAGCTTTCTTT.